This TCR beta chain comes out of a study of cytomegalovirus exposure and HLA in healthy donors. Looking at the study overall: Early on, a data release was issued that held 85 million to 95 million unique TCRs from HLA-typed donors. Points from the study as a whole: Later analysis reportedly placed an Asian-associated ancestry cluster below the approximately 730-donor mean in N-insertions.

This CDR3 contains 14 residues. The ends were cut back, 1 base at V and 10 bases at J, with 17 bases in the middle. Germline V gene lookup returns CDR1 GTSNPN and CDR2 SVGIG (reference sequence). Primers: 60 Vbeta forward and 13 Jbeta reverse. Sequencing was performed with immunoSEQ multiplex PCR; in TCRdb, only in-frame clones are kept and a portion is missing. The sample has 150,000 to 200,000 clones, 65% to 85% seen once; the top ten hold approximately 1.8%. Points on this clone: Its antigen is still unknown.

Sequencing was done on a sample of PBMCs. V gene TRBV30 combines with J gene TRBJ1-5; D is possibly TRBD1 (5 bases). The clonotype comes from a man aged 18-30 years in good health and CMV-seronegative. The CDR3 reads CAWSADRGPLPQHF. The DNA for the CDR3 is TGTGCCTGGAGTGCAGACAGAGGACCATTACCCCAGCATTTT.